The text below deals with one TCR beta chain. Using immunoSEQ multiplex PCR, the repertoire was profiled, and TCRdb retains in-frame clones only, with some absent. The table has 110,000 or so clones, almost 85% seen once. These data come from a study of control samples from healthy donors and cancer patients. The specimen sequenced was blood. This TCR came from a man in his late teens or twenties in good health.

CDR3 DNA sequence: TGTGCCAGCAGTTCCCCCTTCCCAGGGCAAGCAGCCAAAAACATTCAGTACTTC. This sequence encodes CASSSPFPGQAAKNIQYF. This chain uses TRBV6-2 or TRBV6-3 with TRBJ2-4, with TRBD1 as a possible D gene (5 bases). The germline V gene encodes CDR1 MNHEY and CDR2 SVGEGT. Deletions cut 4 bases from V and 0 bases from J, with 19 bases between. The CDR3 totals 18 residues.